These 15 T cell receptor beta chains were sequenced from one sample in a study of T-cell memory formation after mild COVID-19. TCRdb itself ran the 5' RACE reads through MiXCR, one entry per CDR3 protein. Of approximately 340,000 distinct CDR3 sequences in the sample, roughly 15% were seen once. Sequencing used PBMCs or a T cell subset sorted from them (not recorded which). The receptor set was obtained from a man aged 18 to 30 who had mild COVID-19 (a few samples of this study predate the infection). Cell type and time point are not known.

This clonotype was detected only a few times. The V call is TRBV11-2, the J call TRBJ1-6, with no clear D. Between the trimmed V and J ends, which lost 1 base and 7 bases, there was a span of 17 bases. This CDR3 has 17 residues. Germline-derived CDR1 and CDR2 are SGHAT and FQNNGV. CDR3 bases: TGTGCCAGCAGCTTAGTTCTCTCGGGCCACGGGAATTCACCCCTCCACTTT. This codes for CASSLVLSGHGNSPLHF.

CDR3 coding DNA: TGTGCCAGCAGCTTAGAGGTGAGCGATGAGCAGTTCTTC. It yields the protein CASSLEVSDEQFF. The chain uses TRBV7-9 and TRBJ2-1; no reliable D call. V was pared by 1 base and J by 8 bases, with 9 bases between. The germline CDR1 and CDR2 sequences are SEHNR and FQNEAQ (reference sequence). The CDR3 spans 13 residues. Variable domain in full (rest from reference TRBV7-9 and TRBJ2-1): DTGVSQNPRHKITKRGQNVTFRCDPISEHNRLYWYRQTLGQGPEFLTYFQNEAQLEKSRLLSDRFSAERPKGSFSTLEIQRTEQGDSAMYLCASSLEVSDEQFFGPGTRLTVL.

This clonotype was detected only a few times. CDR3 bases: TGTGCCAGCACCTACCCAAGCGGGGGGCCGTACACCGGGGAGCTGTTTTTT. Translated: CASTYPSGGPYTGELFF. The chain recombines TRBV27 with TRBJ2-2; 9 bases line up with TRBD2. The length of the CDR3 is 17 residues. CDR1 is MNHEY and CDR2 is SMNVEV in the germline V gene (reference sequence). J gave up 3 bases and V 7 bases, and 12 bases lay outside the gene matches.

The CDR3 sequence is CASSWAPFEKLFF. As DNA, the CDR3 is TGTGCCAGCAGCTGGGCCCCCTTTGAAAAACTGTTTTTT. V and J are TRBV6-5 and TRBJ1-4; D uncertain. The length of the CDR3 is 13 residues. Deletions cut 6 bases from V and 7 bases from J, with 12 bases between. Germline V lookup: CDR1 MNHEY, CDR2 SVGAGI.

The CDR3 DNA reads TGTGCCAGCAGCTTCCGGGGGGGCCTGGAGACCCAGTACTTC. It yields the protein CASSFRGGLETQYF. This chain joins TRBV5-4 and TRBJ2-5; 8 bases agree with TRBD2. The CDR3 runs 14 residues. Germline-derived CDR1 and CDR2 are SGHNT and YYREEE (reference sequence). The V and J ends lost 2 bases and 5 bases, in that order; junction bases with no gene match: 5.

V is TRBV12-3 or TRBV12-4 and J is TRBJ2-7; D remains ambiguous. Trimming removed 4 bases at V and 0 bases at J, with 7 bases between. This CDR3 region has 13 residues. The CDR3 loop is CASSSRVSYEQYV. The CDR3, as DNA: TGTGCCAGCAGTTCACGCGTCTCCTACGAGCAGTACGTC.

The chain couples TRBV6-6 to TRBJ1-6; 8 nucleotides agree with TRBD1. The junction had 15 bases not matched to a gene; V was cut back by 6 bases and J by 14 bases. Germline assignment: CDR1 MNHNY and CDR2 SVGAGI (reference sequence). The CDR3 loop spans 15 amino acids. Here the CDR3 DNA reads TGTGCCAGCAGGGATTCCGGGACAGGCCATCCGGCCCTCCACTTT. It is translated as CASRDSGTGHPALHF.

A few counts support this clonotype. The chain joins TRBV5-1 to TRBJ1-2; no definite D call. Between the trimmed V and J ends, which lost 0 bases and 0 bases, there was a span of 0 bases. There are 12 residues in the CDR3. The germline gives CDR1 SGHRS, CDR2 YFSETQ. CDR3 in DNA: TGCGCCAGCAGCTTGGCTAACTATGGCTACACCTTC. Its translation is CASSLANYGYTF. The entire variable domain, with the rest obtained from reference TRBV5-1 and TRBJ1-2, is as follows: KAGVTQTPRYLIKTRGQQVTLSCSPISGHRSVSWYQQTPGQGLQFLFEYFSETQRNKGNFPGRFSGRQFSNSRSEMNVSTLELGDSALYLCASSLANYGYTFGSGTRLTVV.

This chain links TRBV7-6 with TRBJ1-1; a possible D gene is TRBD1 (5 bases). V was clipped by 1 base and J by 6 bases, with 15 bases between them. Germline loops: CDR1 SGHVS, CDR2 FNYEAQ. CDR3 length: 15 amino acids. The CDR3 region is CASSLGGGVESEAFF. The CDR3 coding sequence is TGTGCCAGCAGCTTAGGGGGCGGGGTCGAGTCTGAAGCTTTCTTT.

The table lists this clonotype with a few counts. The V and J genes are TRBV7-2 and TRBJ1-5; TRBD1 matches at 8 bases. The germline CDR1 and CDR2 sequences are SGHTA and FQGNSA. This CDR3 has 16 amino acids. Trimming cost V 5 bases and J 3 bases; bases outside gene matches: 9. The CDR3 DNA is TGTGCCAGCAGCCTTTCGACAGGGGCGGTCAATCAGCCCCAGCATTTT. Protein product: CASSLSTGAVNQPQHF.

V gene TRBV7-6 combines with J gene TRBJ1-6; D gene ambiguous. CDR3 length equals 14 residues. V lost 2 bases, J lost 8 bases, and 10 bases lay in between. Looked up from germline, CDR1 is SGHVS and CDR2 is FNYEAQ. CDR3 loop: CASSLRRFDSPLHF. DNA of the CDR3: TGTGCCAGCAGCTTAAGGAGGTTCGATTCACCCCTCCACTTT.

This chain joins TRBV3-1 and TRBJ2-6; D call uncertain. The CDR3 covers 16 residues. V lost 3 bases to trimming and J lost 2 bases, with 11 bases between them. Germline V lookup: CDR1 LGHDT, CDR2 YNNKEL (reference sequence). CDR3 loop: CASSQPRWAGANVLTF. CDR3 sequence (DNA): TGTGCCAGCAGCCAGCCTAGGTGGGCTGGGGCCAACGTCCTGACTTTC.

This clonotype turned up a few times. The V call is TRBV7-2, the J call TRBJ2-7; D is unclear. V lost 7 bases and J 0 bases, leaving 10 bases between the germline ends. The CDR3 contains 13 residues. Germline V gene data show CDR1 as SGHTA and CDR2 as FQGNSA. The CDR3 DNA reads TGTGCCAGCACCTCCCATCCCTCCTACGAGCAGTACTTC. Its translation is CASTSHPSYEQYF.

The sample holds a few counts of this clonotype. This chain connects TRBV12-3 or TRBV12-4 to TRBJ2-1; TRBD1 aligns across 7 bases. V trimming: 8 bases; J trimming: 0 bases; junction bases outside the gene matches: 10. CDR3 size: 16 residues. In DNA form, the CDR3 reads TGTGCCAGCGGGGCATCACAGGGGTCCTCCTACAATGAGCAGTTCTTC. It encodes CASGASQGSSYNEQFF.

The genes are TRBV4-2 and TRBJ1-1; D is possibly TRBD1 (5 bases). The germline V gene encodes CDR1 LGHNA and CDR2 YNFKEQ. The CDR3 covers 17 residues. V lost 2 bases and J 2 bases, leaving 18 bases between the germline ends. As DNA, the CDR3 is TGTGCCAGCAGCCAATCGGGGGGTCGGGGTAGTAACACTGAAGCTTTCTTT. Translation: CASSQSGGRGSNTEAFF.